These 14 T cell receptor beta chains were all obtained from the same sample, sequenced in a study of cytomegalovirus exposure and HLA in healthy donors. The data were produced by immunoSEQ multiplex PCR, yet TCRdb's version contains in-frame clones alone and is incomplete. This sample has 160,000 or so clones, with approximately 81% found just once. The sample consisted of PBMCs. These receptors all stem from a man between 25 and 39 years old in good health and CMV-seropositive.

DNA of the CDR3: TGCGCCAGCAAGACAGGATTACAAGAGACCCAGTACTTC. This sequence encodes CASKTGLQETQYF. The chain links TRBV5-1 to TRBJ2-5, with a weak D call TRBD1 (6 bases). Trimming removed 6 bases at V and 2 bases at J, with 11 bases between. Germline CDR1 reads SGHRS; CDR2 reads YFSETQ. The CDR3 loop spans 13 amino acids.

The gene calls are TRBV6-5 and TRBJ2-3; D remains unclear. V lost 6 bases and J 2 bases, leaving 9 bases between the germline ends. The germline V gene encodes CDR1 MNHEY and CDR2 SVGAGI. The CDR3 consists of 13 residues. CDR3 amino acids: CASRRGYTDTQYF. CDR3 nucleotides: TGTGCCAGCAGACGCGGTTACACAGATACGCAGTATTTT.

J is TRBJ2-7 and V is TRBV29-1, with a tentative D call TRBD1 (5 bases). V was shortened by 4 bases and J by 2 bases, with 9 bases between the two germline ends. The CDR3 is 12 amino acids. Germline lookup yields CDR1 SQVTM and CDR2 ANQGSEA. As DNA, the CDR3 is TGCAGCGTTGTAGGGGCGCCCTACGAGCAGTACTTC. Protein sequence: CSVVGAPYEQYF.

The chain has TRBV10-1 and TRBJ2-5; 8 nucleotides agree with TRBD1. The CDR3 consists of 13 residues. Trimming removed 4 bases from V and 5 bases from J; junction bases left unmatched: 3. CDR1 is WNHNN and CDR2 is SYGVQD in the germline V gene (reference sequence). The CDR3 protein is CASSVRQGETQYF. For the CDR3, the DNA is TGCGCCAGCAGTGTTAGACAGGGGGAGACCCAGTACTTC.

This sequence joins TRBV14 and TRBJ1-2; D perhaps matches TRBD1 (5 bases). Trimming shortened V by 4 bases and J by 8 bases, and 17 bases separated the two germline ends. From germline, CDR1 is SGHDN and CDR2 FVKESK. This CDR3 region has 14 residues. The DNA for the CDR3 is TGTGCCAGCAGCCCGACAGCTTGGGGAGGCGGCTACACCTTC. Protein product: CASSPTAWGGGYTF.

The chain combines TRBV9 with TRBJ2-1, with a possible D match to TRBD2 (6 bases). CDR3 length: 13 amino acids. Germline V gene lookup returns CDR1 SGDLS and CDR2 YYNGEE. The germline V and J ends were trimmed by 0 bases and 8 bases, with 9 bases remaining between them. The CDR3 bases are TGTGCCAGCAGCGTAGTCCCGGGGGATGAGCAGTTCTTC. This codes for CASSVVPGDEQFF.

This clone was seen just once. V gene TRBV5-6 combines with J gene TRBJ1-1; D remains ambiguous. The germline CDR1 and CDR2 sequences are SGHDT and YYEEEE. Trimming stripped 1 base from V and 5 bases from J, with 9 bases between. CDR3 length equals 13 residues. The CDR3 sequence: CASSLRSGTEAFF. CDR3 in DNA: TGTGCCAGCAGCTTGCGATCGGGGACTGAAGCTTTCTTT.

The J gene is TRBJ1-3, the V gene TRBV2; D gene ambiguous. This CDR3 has 12 amino acids. V lost 4 bases to trimming and J lost 4 bases, with 5 bases between them. CDR1 and CDR2 from the germline V gene are SNHLY and FYNNEI. The CDR3 spells CASSGGGNTIYF. The CDR3 DNA is TGTGCCAGCAGTGGAGGGGGAAACACCATATATTTT.

The chain uses TRBV19 and TRBJ2-6; D is undetermined. The V gene lost 5 bases and the J gene lost 3 bases, with 8 bases spanning the gap. Germline V gene sequence: CDR1 LNHDA, CDR2 SQIVND (reference sequence). CDR3 size: 14 residues. CDR3 nucleotide sequence: TGTGCCAGTAGTTTGAGTCTTGGGGCCAACGTCCTGACTTTC. This codes for CASSLSLGANVLTF. The whole variable domain, filled in from reference TRBV19 and TRBJ2-6, reads DGGITQSPKYLFRKEGQNVTLSCEQNLNHDAMYWYRQDPGQGLRLIYYSQIVNDFQKGDIAEGYSVSREKKESFPLTVTSAQKNPTAFYLCASSLSLGANVLTFGAGSRLTVL.

The V call is TRBV7-6, the J call TRBJ2-3; 7 bases fit TRBD2. Trimming removed 5 bases from V and 2 bases from J; junction bases left unmatched: 10. The CDR3 is made up of 16 amino acids. Per the germline V gene, CDR1 is SGHVS and CDR2 is FNYEAQ. The CDR3 coding sequence is TGTGCCAGCAGCCCCAGTCGAGCGGGGAACACAGATACGCAGTATTTT. This encodes CASSPSRAGNTDTQYF. Looking up the rest from reference TRBV7-6 and TRBJ2-3 gives the full variable domain: GAGVSQSPRYKVTKRGQDVALRCDPISGHVSLYWYRQALGQGPEFLTYFNYEAQQDKSGLPNDRFSAERPEGSISTLTIQRTEQRDSAMYRCASSPSRAGNTDTQYFGPGTRLTVL.

The J gene is TRBJ2-3, the V gene TRBV7-2; 7 nucleotides line up with TRBD2. The CDR3 extends over 15 amino acids. CDR1 is SGHTA, CDR2 FQGNSA, per germline. V lost 5 bases, J lost 4 bases, and 9 bases stayed unmatched. CDR3 protein: CASSTKRGVADTQYF. The CDR3 DNA reads as TGTGCCAGCAGCACAAAACGGGGGGTGGCAGATACGCAGTATTTT.

This clone was detected once. The chain links TRBV5-1 to TRBJ2-7; possibly TRBD1 for D (6 bases). The CDR3 extends over 12 amino acids. Germline assignment: CDR1 SGHRS and CDR2 YFSETQ. V was trimmed by 4 bases and J by 6 bases, leaving 11 bases between them. In DNA, the CDR3 is TGCGCCAGCAGCACGACAGGTTCCGAGCAGTACTTC. Protein sequence: CASSTTGSEQYF.

This clone came up a few times. The chain uses TRBV5-4 and TRBJ1-2; the D gene is possibly TRBD1 (5 bases). The germline V gene encodes CDR1 SGHNT and CDR2 YYREEE (reference sequence). The CDR3 totals 14 residues. The V end lost 4 bases, the J end lost 3 bases, and 13 bases lay between the germline ends. The CDR3 DNA reads as TGTGCCAGCAGCGTGCCCACGGGGGACTATGGCTACACCTTC. Protein sequence: CASSVPTGDYGYTF. Using reference TRBV5-4 and TRBJ1-2 for the parts outside the CDR3, the full variable domain is ETGVTQSPTHLIKTRGQQVTLRCSSQSGHNTVSWYQQALGQGPQFIFQYYREEENGRGNFPPRFSGLQFPNYSSELNVNALELDDSALYLCASSVPTGDYGYTFGSGTRLTVV.

This clone came up once. V gene TRBV6-6 combines with J gene TRBJ2-2; possible D gene TRBD1, 6 bases. CDR3 size: 15 residues. Germline V gene sequence: CDR1 MNHNY, CDR2 SVGAGI (reference sequence). V was clipped by 5 bases and J by 0 bases, with 10 bases between them. CDR3 protein: CASSKRQANTGELFF. DNA for the CDR3: TGTGCCAGCAGTAAGAGACAGGCGAACACCGGGGAGCTGTTTTTT.